This paragraph reports one T cell receptor (beta chain). This entry is derived from a study of cytomegalovirus exposure and HLA in healthy donors. Libraries were prepared by immunoSEQ multiplex PCR; TCRdb keeps only in-frame clonotypes and omits some of them. The table shows roughly 120,000 clones, with approximately 86% occurring only once. The sample comprised PBMCs. This receptor was taken from a man aged 18 to 30 in good health and CMV-seropositive.

The CDR3 loop is CASSLGGTGANVLTF. The CDR3, as DNA: TGTGCCAGCAGCTTAGGTGGCACTGGGGCCAACGTCCTGACTTTC. The gene calls are TRBV7-2 and TRBJ2-6; D is unresolved. Per germline, CDR1 SGHTA and CDR2 FQGNSA. CDR3 length: 15 amino acids. Trimming pared 1 base from V and 2 bases from J, leaving 6 bases between.